These 19 T cell receptor beta chains share one sample of origin, sequenced in a study of T-cell memory formation after mild COVID-19. TCRdb re-derived calls from the 5' RACE reads in MiXCR, one entry per CDR3 protein. This sample carries tens of thousands of distinct CDR3 sequences, around a quarter of them seen once, and the ten largest clones take about 40%. The specimen sequenced was PBMCs or a T cell subset sorted from them (not recorded which). All receptors come from a man in his late teens or twenties who had mild COVID-19 (a few samples of this study predate the infection). Cell type and time point are not known.

This clonotype was seen only a few times. J is TRBJ2-3 and V is TRBV4-1; 10 bases fit TRBD2. This CDR3 spans 15 amino acids. J was trimmed by 7 bases and V by 4 bases; bases with no gene match: 8. Germline CDR1 MGHRA, CDR2 YSYEKL. CDR3 nucleotide sequence: TGCGCCAGCAGCCTGGAGCGGGGGGGCAGTTATACGCAGTATTTT. Amino acid sequence: CASSLERGGSYTQYF.

The rearrangement uses TRBV12-3 or TRBV12-4 and TRBJ2-5, with a weak D call TRBD1 (5 bases). The V and J ends lost 3 bases and 5 bases respectively, with 10 bases between them. The CDR3 sequence is 13 residues long. The CDR3 bases are TGTGCCAGCAGTTTCGCGACAGCGGAGACCCAGTACTTC. Protein: CASSFATAETQYF.

This clonotype came up a few times. J is TRBJ2-1 and V is TRBV7-3, with 11 bases matching TRBD2. Germline V gene sequence: CDR1 SGHTA, CDR2 FQGTGA. With V trimmed by 5 bases and J by 4 bases, 4 bases remained unmatched. The CDR3 sequence is 15 residues long. The CDR3 here is CASSKLAGAYNEQFF. The CDR3 region has the DNA TGTGCCAGCAGCAAACTAGCGGGGGCTTACAATGAGCAGTTCTTC.

V and J are TRBV4-1 and TRBJ1-2, with 7 bases matching TRBD1. The CDR3 is 16 amino acids. V trimming: 2 bases; J trimming: 8 bases; junction bases outside the gene matches: 14. The germline V gene has CDR1 MGHRA and CDR2 YSYEKL. The CDR3 DNA is TGCGCCAGCAGCCAACAAAAGACAGGGCCTAGGTTGGGCTACACCTTC. Translating gives CASSQQKTGPRLGYTF.

This rearrangement joins TRBV29-1 to TRBJ2-2; D is possibly TRBD2 (6 bases). CDR1 and CDR2 (germline): SQVTM, ANQGSEA. V was trimmed by 1 base and J by 1 base, leaving 10 bases between them. The CDR3 sequence is 15 residues long. CDR3 bases: TGCAGCGTTGAAGTAAGCGGGCGGAACACCGGGGAGCTGTTTTTT. Translation: CSVEVSGRNTGELFF.

This chain links TRBV29-1 with TRBJ1-2; D not resolved. The germline V gene encodes CDR1 SQVTM and CDR2 ANQGSEA. Between the trimmed V and J ends, which lost 7 bases and 0 bases, there was a span of 18 bases. The CDR3 has 15 residues. The CDR3 DNA reads TGCAGCGCTGGGGAGGTTCTCCCAGCTAACTATGGCTACACCTTC. It is translated as CSAGEVLPANYGYTF.

The J gene is TRBJ2-7, the V gene TRBV5-8, with TRBD1 identical over 9 bases. There are 14 residues in the CDR3. V lost 3 bases, J lost 0 bases, and 1 base stayed unmatched. Per the germline V gene, CDR1 is SGHTS and CDR2 is YDEGEE. CDR3 nucleotides: TGTGCCAGCAGCTCGGACAGGGGCTCCTACGAGCAGTACGTC. Translating it yields CASSSDRGSYEQYV.

The rearrangement uses TRBV7-6 and TRBJ2-5; D may be TRBD1 or TRBD2 (7 bases each). V lost 5 bases, J lost 5 bases, and 18 bases lay in between. From germline, CDR1 is SGHVS and CDR2 FNYEAQ. The CDR3 spans 15 residues. For the CDR3, the DNA is TGTGCCAGCAGCCCACGACAGGGAGGGTGGGAGACCCAGTACTTC. It encodes CASSPRQGGWETQYF.

This clonotype appeared a few times. The chain joins TRBV4-3 to TRBJ1-1; no clear D gene. Between the trimmed V and J ends, which lost 2 bases and 2 bases, there was a span of 15 bases. Germline loops: CDR1 LGHNA, CDR2 YSLEER. The CDR3 runs 16 residues. CDR3 in DNA: TGCGCCAGCAGCCAACAGCTGATAGGCGAAAACACTGAAGCTTTCTTT. Translating gives CASSQQLIGENTEAFF.

This clonotype was detected a few times. The genes are TRBV19 and TRBJ2-1; either TRBD1 or TRBD2 may fit D (7 bases each). The CDR3 is 16 amino acids. Trimming shortened V by 9 bases and J by 0 bases, and 18 bases separated the two germline ends. Germline CDR1 reads LNHDA; CDR2 reads SQIVND (reference sequence). This CDR3 is CASLPGGGSSYNEQFF. DNA for the CDR3: TGTGCCAGCCTCCCAGGGGGGGGTTCCTCCTACAATGAGCAGTTCTTC. Full variable domain (rest looked up from reference TRBV19 and TRBJ2-1): DGGITQSPKYLFRKEGQNVTLSCEQNLNHDAMYWYRQDPGQGLRLIYYSQIVNDFQKGDIAEGYSVSREKKESFPLTVTSAQKNPTAFYLCASLPGGGSSYNEQFFGPGTRLTVL.

This clonotype occurred a few times. V and J are TRBV6-2 or TRBV6-3 and TRBJ2-5, with D possibly TRBD1 on 7 matching bases. V lost 7 bases, J lost 7 bases, and 22 bases lay in between. The CDR3 totals 15 residues. Germline V gives CDR1 MNHEY, CDR2 SVGEGT. The CDR3 sequence: CASKQGTSGGTTQYF. The CDR3 bases are TGTGCCAGCAAACAGGGGACTTCAGGAGGGACGACCCAGTACTTC.

This clonotype was counted only a few times. V is TRBV5-6 and J is TRBJ2-1; D unresolved. The V gene lost 2 bases and the J gene lost 5 bases, with 11 bases spanning the gap. Germline V lookup: CDR1 SGHDT, CDR2 YYEEEE. This CDR3 is 14 amino acids long. Here the CDR3 reads CASSLARWNNEQFF. The DNA for the CDR3 is TGTGCCAGCAGCTTAGCTCGGTGGAACAATGAGCAGTTCTTC.

This clonotype has only a few counts. The chain recombines TRBV6-5 with TRBJ2-3; 7 bases line up with TRBD1. The V gene's germline CDR1 is MNHEY and CDR2 SVGAGI. The CDR3 spans 16 residues. Trimming removed 0 bases from V and 0 bases from J; junction bases left unmatched: 3. The CDR3, as DNA: TGTGCCAGCAGTTACTCGTTGACAGGGAGCACAGATACGCAGTATTTT. It codes for CASSYSLTGSTDTQYF.

This clonotype was counted between two and nine times. The chain couples TRBV12-3 or TRBV12-4 to TRBJ1-1; TRBD1 might be the D (6 bases). The CDR3 consists of 14 residues. Between the trimmed V and J ends, which lost 2 bases and 7 bases, there was a span of 14 bases. CDR3 loop: CASSLSGGLSEAFF. As DNA, the CDR3 is TGTGCCAGCAGTTTATCCGGGGGGCTGAGTGAAGCTTTCTTT.

In its sample, this clonotype was seen a few times. This chain joins TRBV7-9 and TRBJ1-1, with no clear D. Germline V CDR1 and CDR2: SEHNR, FQNEAQ (reference sequence). V was clipped by 4 bases and J by 0 bases, with 12 bases between them. The CDR3 contains 15 residues. The CDR3 loop reads CASSSLGRMNTEAFF. The CDR3 DNA reads as TGTGCCAGCAGCTCACTTGGGCGAATGAACACTGAAGCTTTCTTT.

The rearrangement joins TRBV7-8 to TRBJ1-1; tentative D call: TRBD1 (6 bases). The CDR3 is 17 residues long. V was trimmed by 1 base and J by 1 base, leaving 16 bases between them. CDR1 and CDR2 (germline): SGHVS, FQNEAQ. In DNA form, the CDR3 reads TGTGCCAGCAGCTTAGGGACAGCCGACCTGAAGAACACTGAAGCTTTCTTT. Its translation is CASSLGTADLKNTEAFF.

The table lists this clonotype with a few counts. The CDR3 reads CSVGDTQYF. The CDR3 bases are TGCAGCGTCGGAGATACGCAGTATTTT. The chain links TRBV29-1 to TRBJ2-3; D remains unclear. There are 9 residues in the CDR3. With 6 bases removed from V and 5 bases from J, the gap between germline ends came to 3 bases. The germline CDR1 and CDR2 sequences are SQVTM and ANQGSEA.

This clonotype was observed a few times. This chain uses TRBV3-1 with TRBJ2-4, with 7 bases lining up with TRBD1. CDR3 length equals 16 residues. Losses at the gene ends were 1 base for V and 6 bases for J; bases not matched to a gene: 9. Looked up from germline, CDR1 is LGHDT and CDR2 is YNNKEL (reference sequence). Here the CDR3 DNA reads TGTGCCAGCAGCCAAGTCACCTCGAACAGGGGAAACATTCAGTACTTC. Encoded protein: CASSQVTSNRGNIQYF.

This clonotype was seen more than once but under ten times. The rearrangement joins TRBV7-2 to TRBJ2-1; D might be TRBD1 (5 bases). This CDR3 has 14 amino acids. CDR1 is SGHTA, CDR2 FQGNSA, per germline. Trimming removed 4 bases at V and 1 base at J, with 8 bases between. For the CDR3, the DNA is TGTGCCAGCAGCTATAGGGGATCCTACAATGAGCAGTTCTTC. As protein: CASSYRGSYNEQFF.